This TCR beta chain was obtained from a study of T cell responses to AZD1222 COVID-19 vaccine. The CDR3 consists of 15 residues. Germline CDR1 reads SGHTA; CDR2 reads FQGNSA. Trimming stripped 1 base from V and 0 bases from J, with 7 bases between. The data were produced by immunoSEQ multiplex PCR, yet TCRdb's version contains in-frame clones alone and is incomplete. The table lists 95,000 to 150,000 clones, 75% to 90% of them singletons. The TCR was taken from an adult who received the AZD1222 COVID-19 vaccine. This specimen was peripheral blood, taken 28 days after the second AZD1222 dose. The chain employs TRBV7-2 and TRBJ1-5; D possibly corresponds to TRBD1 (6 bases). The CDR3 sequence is CASSLDRVSNQPQHF. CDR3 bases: TGTGCCAGCAGCTTAGACAGGGTTAGCAATCAGCCCCAGCATTTT.